What follows describes a single T cell receptor (beta chain). The PCR used 60 Vbeta and 13 Jbeta primers. Sequencing was performed with immunoSEQ multiplex PCR; in TCRdb, only in-frame clones are kept and a portion is missing. This sample has about 140,000 clones, with about 70% found just once. This entry is derived from a study of cytomegalovirus exposure and HLA in healthy donors. Germline V gene sequence: CDR1 MDHEN, CDR2 SYDVKM. Germline trimming cut 8 bases from V and 0 bases from J; bases unmatched to any gene: 2. The CDR3 has 13 amino acids. The clonotype was recovered from a man aged 60-69 years in good health and CMV-seronegative. The material sequenced was PBMCs. The chain combines TRBV28 with TRBJ1-1, with 8 bases identical to TRBD1. CDR3 amino acids: CASYRGMNTEAFF. The CDR3 DNA sequence: TGTGCCAGCTACAGGGGGATGAACACTGAAGCTTTCTTT.